In this sample, the clone carrying this TCR beta chain turned up many times. Its matching antigen is unknown. This entry belongs to a study of spatial heterogeneity in lung cancer. Unique molecular identifiers tagged every individual TCR cDNA molecule. A single record per CDR3 protein comes from TCRdb applying MiXCR to the 5' RACE reads. The sample includes about 7,800 distinct CDR3 sequences, about 8% of them seen just once. Regarding time point: sample taken at primary tumor resection. The cohort: about 79 early-stage, untreated non-small cell lung cancer patients. The sequenced material consisted of unsorted whole RNA from tumor, nontumor lung or frozen PBMC. Study-wide points: Tracking of ubiquitous and regional nonsynonymous mutations by counts of ubiquitous and regional expanded TCRs, respectively, was seen. Counts that tracked tumor mutation counts were those of expanded intratumoral alpha and beta TCRs.

This CDR3 region has 14 residues. Germline CDR1 reads KGHDR; CDR2 reads SFDVKD. Trimming removed 3 bases from V and 4 bases from J; junction bases left unmatched: 4. The TCR was taken from a male donor with early-stage non-small cell lung cancer. Specimen: lung tumor tissue, collected at surgery. The chain links TRBV24-1 to TRBJ2-5; 7 positions match TRBD1. CDR3 protein: CATSDPDRVETQYF. In DNA, the CDR3 is TGTGCCACCAGTGATCCCGACAGGGTAGAGACCCAGTACTTC.